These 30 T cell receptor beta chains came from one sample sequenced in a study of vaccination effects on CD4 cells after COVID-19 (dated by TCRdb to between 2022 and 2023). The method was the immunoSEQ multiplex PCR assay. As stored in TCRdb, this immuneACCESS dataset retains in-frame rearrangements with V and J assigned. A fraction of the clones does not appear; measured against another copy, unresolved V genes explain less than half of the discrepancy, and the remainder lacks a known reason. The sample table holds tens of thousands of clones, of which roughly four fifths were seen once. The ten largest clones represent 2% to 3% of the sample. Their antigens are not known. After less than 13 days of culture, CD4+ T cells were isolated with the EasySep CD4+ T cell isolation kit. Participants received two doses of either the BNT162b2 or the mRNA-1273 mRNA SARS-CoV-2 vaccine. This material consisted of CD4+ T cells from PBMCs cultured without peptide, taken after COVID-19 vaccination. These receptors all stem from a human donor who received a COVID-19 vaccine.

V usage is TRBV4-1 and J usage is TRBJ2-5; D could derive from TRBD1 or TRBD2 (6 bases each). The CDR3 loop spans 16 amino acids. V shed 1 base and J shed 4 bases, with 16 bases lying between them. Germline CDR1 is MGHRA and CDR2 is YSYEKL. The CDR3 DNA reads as TGCGCCAGCAGCCAAGGGATGGGGGGCGAGGGAGAGACCCAGTACTTC. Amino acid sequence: CASSQGMGGEGETQYF.

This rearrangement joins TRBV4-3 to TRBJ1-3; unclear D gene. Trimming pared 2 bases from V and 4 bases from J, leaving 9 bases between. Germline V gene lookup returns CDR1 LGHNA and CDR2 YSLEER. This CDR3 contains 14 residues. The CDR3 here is CASSQSHSGNTIYF. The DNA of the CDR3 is TGCGCCAGCAGCCAATCCCATTCCGGAAACACCATATATTTT.

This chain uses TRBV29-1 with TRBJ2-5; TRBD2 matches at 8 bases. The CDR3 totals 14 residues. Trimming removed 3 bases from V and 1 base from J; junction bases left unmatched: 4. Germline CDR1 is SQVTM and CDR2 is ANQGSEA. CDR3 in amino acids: CSVDNGGAQETQYF. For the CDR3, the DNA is TGCAGCGTTGACAACGGGGGGGCCCAAGAGACCCAGTACTTC.

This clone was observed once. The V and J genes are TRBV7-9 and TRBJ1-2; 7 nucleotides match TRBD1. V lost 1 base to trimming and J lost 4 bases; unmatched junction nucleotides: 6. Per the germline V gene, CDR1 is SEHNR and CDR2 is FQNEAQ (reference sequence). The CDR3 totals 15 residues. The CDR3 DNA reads TGTGCCAGCAGCTTAGGCTCAGGGGGAGCCTATGGCTACACCTTC. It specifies CASSLGSGGAYGYTF.

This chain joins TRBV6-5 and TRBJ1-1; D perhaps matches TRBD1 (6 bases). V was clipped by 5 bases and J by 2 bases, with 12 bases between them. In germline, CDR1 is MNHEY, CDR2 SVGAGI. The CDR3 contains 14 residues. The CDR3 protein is CASSKTGYNTEAFF. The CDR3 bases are TGTGCCAGCAGTAAAACAGGGTACAACACTGAAGCTTTCTTT.

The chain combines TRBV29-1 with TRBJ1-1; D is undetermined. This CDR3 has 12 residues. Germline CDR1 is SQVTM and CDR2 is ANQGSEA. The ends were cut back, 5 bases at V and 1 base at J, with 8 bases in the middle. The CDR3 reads CSVYAQNTEAFF. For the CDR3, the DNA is TGCAGCGTTTATGCACAGAACACTGAAGCTTTCTTT.

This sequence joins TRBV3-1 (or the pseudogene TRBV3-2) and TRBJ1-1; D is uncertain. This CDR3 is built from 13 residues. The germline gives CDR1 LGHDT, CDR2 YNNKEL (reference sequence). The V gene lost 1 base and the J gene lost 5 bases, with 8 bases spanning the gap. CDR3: CASSQVRSTEAFF. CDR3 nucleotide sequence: TGTGCCAGCAGCCAAGTTCGATCTACTGAAGCTTTCTTT.

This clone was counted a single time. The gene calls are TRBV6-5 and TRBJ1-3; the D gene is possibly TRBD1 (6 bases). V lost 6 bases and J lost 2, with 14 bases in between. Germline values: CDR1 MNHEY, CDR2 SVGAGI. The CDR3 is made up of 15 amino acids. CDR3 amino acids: CASSQDSRPGNTIYF. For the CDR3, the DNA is TGTGCCAGCAGCCAGGACAGTAGACCTGGAAACACCATATATTTT.

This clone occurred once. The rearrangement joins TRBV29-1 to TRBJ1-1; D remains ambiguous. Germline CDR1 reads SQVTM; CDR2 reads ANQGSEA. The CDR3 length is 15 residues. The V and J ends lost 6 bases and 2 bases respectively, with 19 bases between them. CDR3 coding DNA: TGCAGCGTCGATCAGAGGGTGAGGGTAAACACTGAAGCTTTCTTT. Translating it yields CSVDQRVRVNTEAFF. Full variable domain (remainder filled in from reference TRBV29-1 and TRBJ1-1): SAVISQKPSRDICQRGTSLTIQCQVDSQVTMMFWYRQQPGQSLTLIATANQGSEATYESGFVIDKFPISRPNLTFSTLTVSNMSPEDSSIYLCSVDQRVRVNTEAFFGQGTRLTVV.

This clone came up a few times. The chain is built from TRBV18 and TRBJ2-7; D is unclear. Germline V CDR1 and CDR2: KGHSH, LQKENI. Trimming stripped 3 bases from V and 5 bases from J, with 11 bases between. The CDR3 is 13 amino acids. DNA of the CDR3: TGTGCCAGCTCACCGACCCTTGAGGACGAGCAGTACGTC. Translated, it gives CASSPTLEDEQYV.

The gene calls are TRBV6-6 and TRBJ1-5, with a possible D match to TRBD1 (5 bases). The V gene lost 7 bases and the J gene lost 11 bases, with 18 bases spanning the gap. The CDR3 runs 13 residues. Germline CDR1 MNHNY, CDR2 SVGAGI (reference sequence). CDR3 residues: CASKSREIGAQHF. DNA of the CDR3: TGTGCCAGCAAAAGCAGGGAAATTGGAGCCCAGCATTTT.

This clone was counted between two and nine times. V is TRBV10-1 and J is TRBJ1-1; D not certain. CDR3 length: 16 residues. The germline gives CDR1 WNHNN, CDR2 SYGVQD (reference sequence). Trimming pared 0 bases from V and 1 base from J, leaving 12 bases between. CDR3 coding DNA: TGCGCCAGCAGTGAGTCGATCGCGGCGTCGAACACTGAAGCTTTCTTT. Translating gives CASSESIAASNTEAFF.

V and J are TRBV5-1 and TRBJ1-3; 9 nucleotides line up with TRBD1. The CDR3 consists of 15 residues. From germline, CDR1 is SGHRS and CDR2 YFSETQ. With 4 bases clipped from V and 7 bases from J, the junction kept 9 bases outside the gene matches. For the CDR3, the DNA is TGCGCCAGCAGCCCGACCCCCGACAGGGGGAACACCATATATTTT. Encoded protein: CASSPTPDRGNTIYF.

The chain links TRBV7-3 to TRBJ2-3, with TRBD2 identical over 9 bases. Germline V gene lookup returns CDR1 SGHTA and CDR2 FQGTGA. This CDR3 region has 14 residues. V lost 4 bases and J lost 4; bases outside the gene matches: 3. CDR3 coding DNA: TGTGCCAGCAGCTCGGGACTAGCCGCAGATACGCAGTATTTT. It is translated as CASSSGLAADTQYF.

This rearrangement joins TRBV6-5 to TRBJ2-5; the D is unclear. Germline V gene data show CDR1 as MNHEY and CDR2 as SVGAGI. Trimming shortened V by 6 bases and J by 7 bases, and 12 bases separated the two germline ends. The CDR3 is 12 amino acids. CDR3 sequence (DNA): TGTGCCAGCAGGGGGTTGGGGTGGACCCAGTACTTC. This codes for CASRGLGWTQYF.

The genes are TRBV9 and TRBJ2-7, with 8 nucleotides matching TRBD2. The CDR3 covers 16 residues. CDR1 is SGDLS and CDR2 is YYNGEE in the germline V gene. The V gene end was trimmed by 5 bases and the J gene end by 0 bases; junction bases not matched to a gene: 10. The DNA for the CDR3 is TGTGCCAGCAGGGGGGGCGACAGCGGGGGCTCCTACGAGCAGTACGTC. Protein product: CASRGGDSGGSYEQYV.

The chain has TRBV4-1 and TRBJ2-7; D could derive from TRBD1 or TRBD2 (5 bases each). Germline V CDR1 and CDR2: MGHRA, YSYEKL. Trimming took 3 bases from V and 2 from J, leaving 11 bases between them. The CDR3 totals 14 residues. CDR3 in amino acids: CASSQGRQTYEQYV. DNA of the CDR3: TGCGCCAGCAGCCAGGGGAGACAGACCTACGAGCAGTACGTC.

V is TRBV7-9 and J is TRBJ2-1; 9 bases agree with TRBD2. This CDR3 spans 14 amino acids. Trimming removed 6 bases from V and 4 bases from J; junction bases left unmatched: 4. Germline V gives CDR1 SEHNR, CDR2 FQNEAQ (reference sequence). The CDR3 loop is CASSSGGSYNEQFF. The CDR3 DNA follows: TGTGCCAGCAGTAGCGGGGGAAGTTACAATGAGCAGTTCTTC.

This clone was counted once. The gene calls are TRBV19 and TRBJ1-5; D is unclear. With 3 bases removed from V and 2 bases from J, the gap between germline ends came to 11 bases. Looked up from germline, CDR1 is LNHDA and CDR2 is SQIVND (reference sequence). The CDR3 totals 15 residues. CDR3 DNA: TGTGCCAGTAGTATGGACCGAGGCGGCAATCAGCCCCAGCATTTT. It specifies CASSMDRGGNQPQHF.

In DNA, the CDR3 is TGCGCCAGCAGCTTCGGCAAAACTTACTACGAGCAGTACGTC. This sequence encodes CASSFGKTYYEQYV. The chain carries TRBV5-1 and TRBJ2-7; no clear D gene. V lost 2 bases to trimming and J lost 3 bases, with 12 bases between them. There are 14 residues in the CDR3. In germline, CDR1 is SGHRS, CDR2 YFSETQ.

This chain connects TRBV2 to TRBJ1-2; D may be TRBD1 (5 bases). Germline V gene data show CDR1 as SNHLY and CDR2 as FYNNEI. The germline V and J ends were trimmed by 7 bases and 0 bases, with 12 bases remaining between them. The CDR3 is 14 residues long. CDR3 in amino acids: CASTATAPNYGYTF. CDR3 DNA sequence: TGTGCCAGCACCGCGACAGCGCCTAACTATGGCTACACCTTC.

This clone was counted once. The CDR3 sequence is CASSQRGFFESGELFF. As DNA, the CDR3 is TGTGCCAGCAGCCAGCGGGGGTTTTTTGAATCCGGGGAGCTGTTTTTT. The chain recombines TRBV6-6 with TRBJ2-2; 8 bases fit TRBD2. The trim removed 6 bases at V and 6 bases at J, leaving 12 bases unmatched. The CDR3 contains 16 residues. CDR1 is MNHNY and CDR2 is SVGAGI in the germline V gene (reference sequence).

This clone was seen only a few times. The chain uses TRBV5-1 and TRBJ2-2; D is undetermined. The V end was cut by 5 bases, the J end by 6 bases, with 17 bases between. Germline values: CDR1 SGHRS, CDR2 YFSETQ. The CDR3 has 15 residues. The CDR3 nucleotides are TGCGCCAGCAGGCTGGGCAGTGCCACAGCCGGGGAGCTGTTTTTT. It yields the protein CASRLGSATAGELFF.

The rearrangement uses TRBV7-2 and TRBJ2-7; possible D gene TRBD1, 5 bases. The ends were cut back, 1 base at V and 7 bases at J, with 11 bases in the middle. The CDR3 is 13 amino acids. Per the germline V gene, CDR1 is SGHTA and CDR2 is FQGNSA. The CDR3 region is CASSLDQGFEQYV. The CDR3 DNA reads TGTGCCAGCAGCTTAGATCAGGGTTTTGAGCAGTACGTC.

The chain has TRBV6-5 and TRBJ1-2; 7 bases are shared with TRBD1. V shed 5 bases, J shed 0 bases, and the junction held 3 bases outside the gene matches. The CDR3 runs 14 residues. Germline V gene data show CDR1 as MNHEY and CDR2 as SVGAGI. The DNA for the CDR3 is TGTGCCAGCAGTCGGGACAGCTCTAACTATGGCTACACCTTC. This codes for CASSRDSSNYGYTF.

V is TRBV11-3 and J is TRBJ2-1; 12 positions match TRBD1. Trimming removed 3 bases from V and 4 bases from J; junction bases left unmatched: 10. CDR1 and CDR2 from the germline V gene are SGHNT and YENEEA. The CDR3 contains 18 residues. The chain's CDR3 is CASSFQGTGGKGYNEQFF. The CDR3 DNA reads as TGTGCCAGCAGCTTTCAGGGGACAGGGGGCAAGGGATACAATGAGCAGTTCTTC.

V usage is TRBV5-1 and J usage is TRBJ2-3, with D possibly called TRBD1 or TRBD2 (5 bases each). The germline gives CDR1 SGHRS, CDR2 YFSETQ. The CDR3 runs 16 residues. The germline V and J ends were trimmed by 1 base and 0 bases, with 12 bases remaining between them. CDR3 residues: CASSLRDGASTDTQYF. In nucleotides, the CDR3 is TGCGCCAGCAGCTTGCGGGACGGAGCTAGCACAGATACGCAGTATTTT.

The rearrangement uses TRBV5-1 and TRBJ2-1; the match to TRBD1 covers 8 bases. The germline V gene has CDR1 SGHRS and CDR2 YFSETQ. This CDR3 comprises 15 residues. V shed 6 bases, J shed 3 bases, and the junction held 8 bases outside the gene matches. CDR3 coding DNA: TGCGCCAGCACCAGAGCAGGGGGCGACTACAATGAGCAGTTCTTC. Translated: CASTRAGGDYNEQFF.

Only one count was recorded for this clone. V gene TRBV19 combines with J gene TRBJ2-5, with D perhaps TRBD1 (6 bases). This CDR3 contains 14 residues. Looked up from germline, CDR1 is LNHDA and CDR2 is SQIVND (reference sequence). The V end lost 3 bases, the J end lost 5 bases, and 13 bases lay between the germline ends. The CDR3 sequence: CASSIGQGRETQYF. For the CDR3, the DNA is TGTGCCAGTAGTATCGGTCAGGGGCGGGAGACCCAGTACTTC.

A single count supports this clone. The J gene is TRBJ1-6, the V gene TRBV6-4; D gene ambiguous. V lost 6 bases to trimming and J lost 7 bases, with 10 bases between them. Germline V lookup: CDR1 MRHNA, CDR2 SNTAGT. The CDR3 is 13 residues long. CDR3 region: CASSATNNSPLHF. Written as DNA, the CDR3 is TGTGCCAGCAGCGCCACAAACAATTCACCCCTCCACTTT.